Below are 27 T cell receptor beta chains sequenced from a single sample in a study of blood T cell repertoires in COVID-19. Measured with immunoSEQ multiplex PCR; TCRdb has only the in-frame clones, and not every one. The sample has about 370,000 clones; 90% are singletons. Sample: peripheral blood. Receptors were obtained from a man aged 18 to 29 with active or convalescent COVID-19.

The rearrangement links TRBV27 to TRBJ2-1; 15 bases match TRBD2. V lost 5 bases, J lost 8 bases, and 7 bases stayed unmatched. The CDR3 runs 16 residues. The V gene's germline CDR1 is MNHEY and CDR2 SMNVEV (reference sequence). This CDR3 is CASSPRTSGGAYEQFF. The CDR3 nucleotides are TGTGCCAGCAGTCCCCGGACTAGCGGGGGGGCCTATGAGCAGTTCTTC.

This rearrangement joins TRBV4-1 to TRBJ1-2; TRBD1 matches at 9 bases. With V trimmed by 3 bases and J by 4 bases, 3 bases remained unmatched. The CDR3 runs to 14 residues. CDR1 and CDR2 from the germline V gene are MGHRA and YSYEKL. The CDR3 DNA sequence: TGCGCCAGCAGCCAGGGACAGGGTCCCTATGGCTACACCTTC. It yields the protein CASSQGQGPYGYTF.

The chain joins TRBV4-3 to TRBJ2-1, with D tentatively TRBD1 (5 bases). CDR3 length: 11 amino acids. The ends were cut back, 5 bases at V and 8 bases at J, with 7 bases in the middle. Germline V lookup: CDR1 LGHNA, CDR2 YSLEER. The CDR3 reads CASSRGHEQFF. CDR3 in DNA: TGCGCCAGCAGCAGGGGTCATGAGCAGTTCTTC.

This chain connects TRBV28 to TRBJ1-5; TRBD1 agrees at 8 bases. Germline-derived CDR1 and CDR2 are MDHEN and SYDVKM. V lost 2 bases to trimming and J lost 7 bases; unmatched junction nucleotides: 7. This CDR3 is 15 amino acids long. CDR3 sequence reads: CASSLSQGAHQPQHF. CDR3 nucleotide sequence: TGTGCCAGCAGTTTAAGCCAGGGGGCCCACCAGCCCCAGCATTTT.

CDR3 protein: CASSELAGGPIKADTQYF. The CDR3 DNA reads as TGTGCCAGCAGTGAATTGGCGGGAGGGCCCATTAAAGCAGATACGCAGTATTTT. The V call is TRBV6-1, the J call TRBJ2-3; 9 bases line up with TRBD2. Germline V gene sequence: CDR1 MNHNS, CDR2 SASEGT. The length of the CDR3 is 18 residues. Trimming cost V 2 bases and J 4 bases; bases outside gene matches: 13.

The rearrangement links TRBV18 to TRBJ2-7, with a weak D call TRBD1 (5 bases). The germline V gene has CDR1 KGHSH and CDR2 LQKENI. The CDR3 is made up of 13 amino acids. Trimming removed 5 bases at V and 0 bases at J, with 8 bases between. CDR3 DNA sequence: TGTGCCAGCTCAGGGGCGTACTCCTACGAGCAGTACTTC. Amino acid sequence: CASSGAYSYEQYF.

As concerns this clone: The sample holds other DNA sequences that translate to the same CDR3. The chain has TRBV5-1 and TRBJ2-1; TRBD2 matches at 7 bases. The CDR3 is 14 residues long. Germline CDR1 and CDR2: SGHRS and YFSETQ. V lost 5 bases, J lost 0 bases, and 2 bases stayed unmatched. The CDR3 coding sequence is TGCGCCAGCAGTCGCGGGAGCTCCTACAATGAGCAGTTCTTC. Its translation: CASSRGSSYNEQFF.

The CDR3 here is CASSTFHRDTYEQYF. CDR3 nucleotides: TGTGCCAGCAGTACATTTCACAGGGACACCTACGAGCAGTACTTC. This sequence joins TRBV6-2 or TRBV6-3 and TRBJ2-7; D is possibly TRBD1 (6 bases). Trimming removed 5 bases from V and 2 bases from J, with 16 bases in between. CDR1 is MNHEY and CDR2 is SVGEGT in the germline V gene. CDR3 length: 15 residues.

CDR3 loop: CASSSTRTSGAYNEQFF. The CDR3 nucleotides read TGTGCCAGCAGCTCTACCCGGACTAGCGGGGCCTACAATGAGCAGTTCTTC. The V and J genes are TRBV7-9 and TRBJ2-1, with 12 bases matching TRBD2. The CDR3 is 17 residues long. V lost 4 bases to trimming and J lost 2 bases; unmatched junction nucleotides: 6. The V gene's germline CDR1 is SEHNR and CDR2 FQNEAQ (reference sequence).

This chain links TRBV6-4 with TRBJ2-2; D is possibly TRBD1 (6 bases). The germline CDR1 and CDR2 sequences are MRHNA and SNTAGT. V was clipped by 3 bases and J by 5 bases, with 10 bases between them. The CDR3 spans 14 residues. The CDR3 loop reads CASSEQGQTGELFF. In nucleotides, the CDR3 is TGTGCCAGCAGTGAACAGGGACAAACCGGGGAGCTGTTTTTT.

The chain combines TRBV5-6 with TRBJ1-1; D is possibly TRBD1 (5 bases). The germline V and J ends were trimmed by 1 base and 4 bases, with 8 bases remaining between them. CDR3 length: 13 residues. Germline V gene lookup returns CDR1 SGHDT and CDR2 YYEEEE. The CDR3 is CASSLRQITEAFF. The CDR3 DNA follows: TGTGCCAGCAGCTTGCGACAGATCACTGAAGCTTTCTTT. Full variable domain (missing parts from reference TRBV5-6 and TRBJ1-1): DAGVTQSPTHLIKTRGQQVTLRCSPKSGHDTVSWYQQALGQGPQFIFQYYEEEERQRGNFPDRFSGHQFPNYSSELNVNALLLGDSALYLCASSLRQITEAFFGQGTRLTVV.

The V and J genes are TRBV9 and TRBJ1-4; TRBD1 is a possible D gene (5 bases). CDR1 and CDR2 from the germline V gene are SGDLS and YYNGEE. The CDR3 runs to 15 residues. The V gene lost 2 bases and the J gene lost 5 bases, with 13 bases spanning the gap. In DNA, the CDR3 is TGTGCCAGCAGCGTCATGGGGGGATTCAATGAAAAACTGTTTTTT. Translating gives CASSVMGGFNEKLFF.

V is TRBV21-1 and J is TRBJ1-1. TRBV21-1 is a pseudogene segment. The CDR3 is made up of 15 amino acids. CDR3: CASSSRCTGNTEAFF. CDR3 in DNA: TGTGCCAGCAGCTCTAGATGTACCGGGAACACTGAAGCTTTCTTT.

This chain joins TRBV7-9 and TRBJ2-1; D not resolved. The ends were cut back, 1 base at V and 2 bases at J, with 9 bases in the middle. CDR1 and CDR2 (germline): SEHNR, FQNEAQ (reference sequence). The CDR3 runs to 15 residues. DNA for the CDR3: TGTGCCAGCAGCTTAGGGCCAGTACCCTACAATGAGCAGTTCTTC. This codes for CASSLGPVPYNEQFF.

The chain links TRBV4-1 to TRBJ1-1; D is possibly TRBD1 (6 bases). CDR3 length: 16 amino acids. CDR1 is MGHRA, CDR2 YSYEKL, per germline. V was pared by 1 base and J by 3 bases, with 15 bases between. In DNA form, the CDR3 reads TGCGCCAGCAGCCAAGCATCTGGGGGCGTCGACACTGAAGCTTTCTTT. Its protein is CASSQASGGVDTEAFF.

This clone came up a few times. The CDR3 protein is CASSLDTLNGYTF. The DNA of the CDR3 is TGTGCCAGCAGCTTAGACACACTAAATGGCTACACCTTC. This chain links TRBV7-8 with TRBJ1-2, with no clear D. The germline gives CDR1 SGHVS, CDR2 FQNEAQ. V shed 1 base and J shed 6 bases, with 9 bases lying between them. The CDR3 has 13 residues.

V is TRBV28 and J is TRBJ2-1; TRBD2 is a possible D gene (7 bases). With 7 bases removed from V and 8 bases from J, the gap between germline ends came to 21 bases. Per the germline V gene, CDR1 is MDHEN and CDR2 is SYDVKM. The CDR3 length is 15 residues. The CDR3 here is CASTLGGGHWDEQFF. CDR3 nucleotide sequence: TGTGCCAGCACTCTAGGGGGGGGACACTGGGATGAGCAGTTCTTC.

This chain joins TRBV19 and TRBJ1-5; 10 bases map to TRBD1. V shed 5 bases and J 6 bases; nucleotides not matched to a gene: 10. CDR3 length equals 16 residues. The germline CDR1 and CDR2 sequences are LNHDA and SQIVND (reference sequence). CDR3 DNA: TGTGCCAGTAGTCCTAGGACAGGGGGTAGTAGTCAGCCCCAGCATTTT. Amino acid sequence: CASSPRTGGSSQPQHF.

The chain links TRBV15 to TRBJ1-6, with D tentatively TRBD1 (6 bases). The germline V gene has CDR1 LNHNV and CDR2 YYDKDF (reference sequence). The CDR3 covers 15 residues. Trimming removed 5 bases from V and 7 bases from J, with 15 bases in between. CDR3 DNA: TGTGCCACCAGCGGACAGACAGTTTTAAATTCACCCCTCCACTTT. This gives the protein CATSGQTVLNSPLHF.

The chain carries TRBV18 and TRBJ2-1, with 9 nucleotides matching TRBD2. CDR1 and CDR2 from the germline V gene are KGHSH and LQKENI. The CDR3 has 16 amino acids. The V and J ends lost 0 bases and 5 bases, in that order; junction bases with no gene match: 5. The CDR3 spells CASSPPMSGRHNEQFF. In DNA, the CDR3 is TGTGCCAGCTCACCACCGATGAGCGGGAGGCACAATGAGCAGTTCTTC.

This clone came up once. The CDR3: CASTTALAGVREQFF. For the CDR3, the DNA is TGTGCCAGCACCACCGCACTAGCGGGAGTTCGGGAGCAGTTCTTC. The chain is built from TRBV6-5 and TRBJ2-1; TRBD2 agrees at 11 bases. The CDR3 is 15 residues long. The trim removed 7 bases at V and 10 bases at J, leaving 12 bases unmatched. Germline V lookup: CDR1 MNHEY, CDR2 SVGAGI.

The chain carries TRBV3-1 (or the pseudogene TRBV3-2) and TRBJ2-3, with D uncertain. This CDR3 comprises 15 residues. Trimming removed 3 bases from V and 4 bases from J, with 14 bases in between. Looked up from germline, CDR1 is LGHDT and CDR2 is YNNKEL (reference sequence). CDR3 in amino acids: CASSHPLVASDTQYF. The CDR3 coding sequence is TGTGCCAGCAGCCATCCGCTAGTGGCATCAGATACGCAGTATTTT.

This clone is a singleton in its sample. This chain uses TRBV3-1 (or the pseudogene TRBV3-2) with TRBJ2-7; TRBD2 is a possible D gene (6 bases). CDR3 length: 14 residues. Trimming cost V 2 bases and J 4 bases, with 12 bases left between them. Per the germline V gene, CDR1 is LGHDT and CDR2 is YNNKEL (reference sequence). In DNA form, the CDR3 reads TGTGCCAGCAGCCAACCGCGGGGTGCGTACGAGCAGTACTTC. This sequence encodes CASSQPRGAYEQYF.

A remark on this clone: Additional DNA sequences in this sample encode the identical CDR3. The rearrangement joins TRBV7-3 to TRBJ2-5, with D perhaps TRBD1 (6 bases). In germline, CDR1 is SGHTA, CDR2 FQGTGA. V was shortened by 2 bases and J by 4 bases, with 11 bases between the two germline ends. The CDR3 extends over 14 amino acids. The CDR3 nucleotides read TGTGCCAGCAGCTTATCTGGCAGGGGAGAGACCCAGTACTTC. This sequence encodes CASSLSGRGETQYF.

The gene calls are TRBV15 and TRBJ2-1; TRBD2 matches at 8 bases. The germline V gene encodes CDR1 LNHNV and CDR2 YYDKDF (reference sequence). This CDR3 has 14 amino acids. The V and J ends lost 1 base and 8 bases, in that order; junction bases with no gene match: 4. Here the CDR3 DNA reads TGTGCCACCAGCAGAGCGGGGGGGATCGATGAGCAGTTCTTC. As protein: CATSRAGGIDEQFF. The full variable domain, in which reference TRBV15 and TRBJ2-1 provide the parts outside the CDR3, is DAMVIQNPRYQVTQFGKPVTLSCSQTLNHNVMYWYQQKSSQAPKLLFHYYDKDFNNEADTPDNFQSRRPNTSFCFLDIRSPGLGDTAMYLCATSRAGGIDEQFFGPGTRLTVL.

The V call is TRBV18, the J call TRBJ1-1; D is perhaps TRBD1 (5 bases). The CDR3 is 17 amino acids. Trimming took 0 bases from V and 0 from J, leaving 14 bases between them. CDR1 and CDR2 (germline): KGHSH, LQKENI. The CDR3 reads CASSPPGARQMNTEAFF. Here the CDR3 DNA reads TGTGCCAGCTCACCACCGGGCGCGAGACAGATGAACACTGAAGCTTTCTTT.

This chain uses TRBV4-2 with TRBJ2-3; 15 nucleotides agree with TRBD2. J was trimmed by 6 bases and V by 1 base; bases with no gene match: 2. Per the germline V gene, CDR1 is LGHNA and CDR2 is YNFKEQ. The CDR3 spans 16 residues. CDR3 nucleotide sequence: TGTGCCAGCAGCCAAGTCGGGACTAGCGGGAGGGATACGCAGTATTTT. Translating it yields CASSQVGTSGRDTQYF.